The 32 T cell receptor beta chains given below trace back to one sample, sequenced in a study of CD8 T cells in ankylosing spondylitis. The study's findings and limits: What seemed typical of ankylosing spondylitis blood was a TCR beta motif built from roughly eight highly homologous variants.

TCRdb re-analysed the 5' RACE reads in MiXCR, keeping a single row per CDR3 protein. The repertoire consists of 700,000 or so distinct CDR3 sequences, with around 20% occurring once and the leading ten covering under 20%. For these TCRs, the target antigens are not known. The sequencing sample was made of blood, either unsorted or a sorted T cell fraction (not recorded which). Source of these receptors: a male donor with ankylosing spondylitis.

The chain combines TRBV5-1 with TRBJ1-4; perhaps TRBD1 as D (5 bases). This CDR3 is 20 amino acids long. Germline-derived CDR1 and CDR2 are SGHRS and YFSETQ. V was pared by 0 bases and J by 0 bases, with 21 bases between. CDR3 sequence: CASSLEGARGQWATNEKLFF. The CDR3 region has the DNA TGCGCCAGCAGCTTGGAAGGCGCGAGGGGCCAATGGGCAACTAATGAAAAACTGTTTTTT.

The chain recombines TRBV7-3 with TRBJ2-1; 8 nucleotides align to TRBD2. Germline V gene sequence: CDR1 SGHTA, CDR2 FQGTGA. Trimming cost V 5 bases and J 4 bases; bases outside gene matches: 13. The CDR3 sequence is 17 residues long. DNA for the CDR3: TGTGCCAGCAGCCCGTCCCTGGGCGGGGGGACTTACAATGAGCAGTTCTTC. Translating it yields CASSPSLGGGTYNEQFF.

The rearrangement uses TRBV6-1 and TRBJ2-7, with D maybe TRBD1 (6 bases). V was pared by 6 bases and J by 7 bases, with 19 bases between. CDR3 size: 14 residues. CDR1 is MNHNS and CDR2 is SASEGT in the germline V gene. For the CDR3, the DNA is TGTGCCAGCAGCCTGGGGACCGTCCAGGGGGAGCAGTACTTC. Translating it yields CASSLGTVQGEQYF.

This clonotype has a handful of counts. This chain joins TRBV10-3 and TRBJ1-5; D not certain. CDR3 length: 15 residues. CDR1 and CDR2 (germline): ENHRY, SYGVKD. V was pared by 0 bases and J by 2 bases, with 8 bases between. DNA of the CDR3: TGTGCCATCAGTGAGTCGGCAGGAGGCAATCAGCCCCAGCATTTT. Translated: CAISESAGGNQPQHF.

This clonotype occurred a few times. The chain recombines TRBV12-3 or TRBV12-4 with TRBJ1-1, with TRBD1 matching over 7 bases. The ends lost 6 bases at V and 11 bases at J; junction bases unmatched: 6. The CDR3 is 11 amino acids. As DNA, the CDR3 is TGTGCCAGCAGATACAGGGGAGAGGCTTTCTTT. It translates to CASRYRGEAFF.

This clonotype was observed a few times. J is TRBJ2-5 and V is TRBV27; D is perhaps TRBD1 (5 bases). The germline gives CDR1 MNHEY, CDR2 SMNVEV (reference sequence). CDR3 length equals 14 residues. The V and J ends lost 6 bases and 3 bases respectively, with 14 bases between them. The CDR3 nucleotides are TGTGCCAGCAGAACCGGGTCAGGGAAAGAGACCCAGTACTTC. The encoded protein is CASRTGSGKETQYF.

Ten or more counts support this clonotype. The gene calls are TRBV6-1 and TRBJ2-7, with D unclear. In germline, CDR1 is MNHNS, CDR2 SASEGT. Trimming removed 7 bases from V and 0 bases from J, with 10 bases in between. The length of the CDR3 is 13 residues. Written as DNA, the CDR3 is TGTGCCAGCACCTCCGAATTCTCCTACGAGCAGTACTTC. Translated: CASTSEFSYEQYF.

The chain uses TRBV27 and TRBJ2-1, with TRBD2 matching 13 bases. The CDR3 is made up of 17 amino acids. V lost 5 bases and J lost 4; bases outside the gene matches: 8. Looked up from germline, CDR1 is MNHEY and CDR2 is SMNVEV (reference sequence). CDR3 sequence (DNA): TGTGCCAGCAGTCAGGGACTAGCGGGGATCAAATACAATGAGCAGTTCTTC. This encodes CASSQGLAGIKYNEQFF.

The chain carries TRBV6-1 and TRBJ1-1; D uncertain. Germline-derived CDR1 and CDR2 are MNHNS and SASEGT. V dropped 4 bases and J dropped 7 bases, with 13 bases sitting between them. The CDR3 is 13 amino acids. The CDR3 DNA sequence: TGTGCCAGCAGTGTCCTGCGGGCCGTTGAAGCTTTCTTT. Protein sequence: CASSVLRAVEAFF.

The chain employs TRBV7-9 and TRBJ1-1; D is unresolved. Trimming pared 5 bases from V and 1 base from J, leaving 11 bases between. In germline, CDR1 is SEHNR, CDR2 FQNEAQ (reference sequence). The CDR3 spans 14 residues. The CDR3 DNA is TGTGCCAGCAGCCTACTCGAGCCGAACACTGAAGCTTTCTTT. Its translation is CASSLLEPNTEAFF.

The rearrangement links TRBV6-1 to TRBJ2-7; the D gene is possibly TRBD1 (5 bases). Looked up from germline, CDR1 is MNHNS and CDR2 is SASEGT. V dropped 0 bases and J dropped 5 bases, with 8 bases sitting between them. The CDR3 has 13 residues. The CDR3 DNA sequence: TGTGCCAGCAGTGAAGCAGGGGTACACGAGCAGTACTTC. Translation gives CASSEAGVHEQYF.

The sample holds many counts of this clonotype. The rearrangement uses TRBV3-1 and TRBJ1-2; 8 bases align to TRBD1. This CDR3 contains 14 residues. In germline, CDR1 is LGHDT, CDR2 YNNKEL (reference sequence). V shed 5 bases and J 7 bases; nucleotides not matched to a gene: 9. CDR3 residues: CASSKGQVGPGYTF. Written as DNA, the CDR3 is TGTGCCAGCAGCAAGGGACAGGTCGGGCCTGGCTACACCTTC.

Many counts were recorded for this clonotype. The rearrangement joins TRBV12-3 or TRBV12-4 to TRBJ1-4; 7 positions agree with TRBD1. This CDR3 is 15 amino acids long. J was trimmed by 5 bases and V by 7 bases; bases with no gene match: 10. This CDR3 is CASNDGQATNEKLFF. CDR3 in DNA: TGTGCCAGCAACGATGGACAGGCGACGAATGAAAAACTGTTTTTT.

This clonotype has just a few counts. The V call is TRBV28, the J call TRBJ2-1; 10 bases line up with TRBD2. CDR1 is MDHEN and CDR2 is SYDVKM in the germline V gene. V gave up 7 bases and J gave up 10 bases; unmatched junction bases: 10. CDR3 length: 14 amino acids. The CDR3 loop is CASMTSGLPGEQFF. The CDR3 region has the DNA TGTGCCAGCATGACTAGCGGGCTCCCCGGGGAGCAGTTCTTC.

This chain uses TRBV4-1 with TRBJ2-3, with D possibly TRBD2 on 6 matching bases. Germline-derived CDR1 and CDR2 are MGHRA and YSYEKL. The CDR3 length is 18 residues. The V gene lost 1 base and the J gene lost 4 bases, with 21 bases spanning the gap. The CDR3 protein is CASSQGRGSEIGPDTQYF. CDR3 nucleotide sequence: TGCGCCAGCAGCCAAGGCCGGGGGTCCGAAATTGGTCCAGATACGCAGTATTTT.

This clonotype has a count of ten or more. The V gene is TRBV20-1, the J gene TRBJ1-1; D gene uncertain. Germline V lookup: CDR1 DFQATT, CDR2 SNEGSKA (reference sequence). The CDR3 has 16 residues. The CDR3 bases are TGCAGGGCACCTAGCCCTCTACAGAACATGAACACTGAAGCTTTCTTT. It is translated as CRAPSPLQNMNTEAFF.

V gene TRBV11-2 combines with J gene TRBJ2-5, with D maybe TRBD2 (5 bases). Germline-derived CDR1 and CDR2 are SGHAT and FQNNGV. This CDR3 region has 15 residues. Deletions cut 6 bases from V and 4 bases from J, with 18 bases between. The CDR3 bases are TGTGCCAGCAGGACTACCACGGGTTGGTTAGAGACCCAGTACTTC. Its translation is CASRTTTGWLETQYF.

This clonotype was seen only a few times. V usage is TRBV10-3 and J usage is TRBJ2-1; 7 positions agree with TRBD1. Germline V lookup: CDR1 ENHRY, CDR2 SYGVKD. This CDR3 spans 15 amino acids. V lost 5 bases and J lost 0; bases outside the gene matches: 4. The CDR3 coding sequence is TGTGCCATCAGTTTACAGGGGAGCTCCTACAATGAGCAGTTCTTC. Its protein is CAISLQGSSYNEQFF.

The V and J genes are TRBV4-3 and TRBJ2-1; perhaps TRBD2 as D (5 bases). V shed 2 bases and J shed 14 bases, with 16 bases lying between them. CDR3 length: 13 residues. Germline V gives CDR1 LGHNA, CDR2 YSLEER. The CDR3 coding sequence is TGCGCCAGCAGCCAACTTATACTAGGTATTAAGTTCTTC. This sequence encodes CASSQLILGIKFF.

This clonotype occurred many times. The chain has TRBV29-1 and TRBJ2-3; TRBD2 is a possible D gene (6 bases). V was trimmed by 3 bases and J by 4 bases, leaving 8 bases between them. Germline values: CDR1 SQVTM, CDR2 ANQGSEA. The length of the CDR3 is 12 residues. The DNA of the CDR3 is TGCAGCGTTGAGGGACTCTCAGATACGCAGTATTTT. Residues: CSVEGLSDTQYF.

V and J are TRBV6-1 and TRBJ1-1, with D uncertain. Germline CDR1 MNHNS, CDR2 SASEGT. The CDR3 runs to 14 residues. Trimming took 4 bases from V and 1 from J, leaving 10 bases between them. The CDR3 reads CASSAIPGNTEAFF. DNA of the CDR3: TGTGCCAGCAGTGCAATACCAGGGAACACTGAAGCTTTCTTT.

This clonotype was detected a few times. The gene calls are TRBV11-2 and TRBJ2-1, with 9 bases fitting TRBD2. With 2 bases clipped from V and 15 bases from J, the junction kept 8 bases outside the gene matches. There are 13 residues in the CDR3. Looked up from germline, CDR1 is SGHAT and CDR2 is FQNNGV. The CDR3 nucleotides read TGTGCCAGCAGCTTACATCGGCGGGGGGGCCCGTTCTTC. Translation: CASSLHRRGGPFF.

This clonotype was seen many times. The chain combines TRBV5-5 with TRBJ2-7; 9 nucleotides agree with TRBD1. CDR1 SGHKS and CDR2 YYEKEE come from the germline V gene (reference sequence). V lost 2 bases and J lost 3; bases outside the gene matches: 3. CDR3 length: 14 amino acids. The CDR3 sequence is CASSFDRGIYEQYF. As DNA, the CDR3 is TGTGCCAGCAGCTTCGACAGGGGGATCTACGAGCAGTACTTC. Using reference TRBV5-5 and TRBJ2-7 for the parts outside the CDR3, the full variable domain is DAGVTQSPTHLIKTRGQQVTLRCSPISGHKSVSWYQQVLGQGPQFIFQYYEKEERGRGNFPDRFSARQFPNYSSELNVNALLLGDSALYLCASSFDRGIYEQYFGPGTRLTVT.

The chain couples TRBV4-3 to TRBJ2-2; possibly TRBD2 for D (5 bases). Germline CDR1 LGHNA, CDR2 YSLEER. This CDR3 comprises 16 residues. V lost 0 bases, J lost 3 bases, and 11 bases lay in between. The CDR3 coding sequence is TGCGCCAGCAGCCAAGAACCCGGGCGGGACACCGGGGAGCTGTTTTTT. Encoded protein: CASSQEPGRDTGELFF.

This clonotype showed up just a few times. The CDR3 loop is CASSDTKNEQFF. CDR3 DNA sequence: TGTGCCAGCAGTGACACAAAAAATGAGCAGTTCTTC. The chain employs TRBV2 and TRBJ2-1; D is uncertain. The germline V and J ends were trimmed by 3 bases and 7 bases, with 7 bases remaining between them. Germline V gene sequence: CDR1 SNHLY, CDR2 FYNNEI. The CDR3 is 12 residues long.

The chain carries TRBV12-3 or TRBV12-4 and TRBJ2-3; 8 bases are a match to TRBD2. The CDR3 totals 16 residues. The V segment lost 3 bases and the J segment 0 bases; nucleotides outside the gene matches: 5. CDR3 in amino acids: CASSLGVAGSTDTQYF. As DNA, the CDR3 is TGTGCCAGCAGTTTGGGGGTAGCGGGAAGCACAGATACGCAGTATTTT.

The chain is built from TRBV20-1 and TRBJ1-1; no definite D call. The CDR3 is 11 residues long. The germline gives CDR1 DFQATT, CDR2 SNEGSKA (reference sequence). The CDR3 DNA follows: TGCAGGGCTCCAGGAGGCACTGAAGCTTTCTTT. Protein sequence: CRAPGGTEAFF.

This chain joins TRBV28 and TRBJ2-7; a weak D match, TRBD1 (6 bases). Germline V lookup: CDR1 MDHEN, CDR2 SYDVKM. The CDR3 has 14 residues. V was shortened by 6 bases and J by 7 bases, with 19 bases between the two germline ends. Here the CDR3 DNA reads TGTGCCAGCAGACTACCACAGGGCTTAGGGGAGCAGTACTTC. Protein sequence: CASRLPQGLGEQYF. Supplemented by reference TRBV28 and TRBJ2-7, the full variable domain reads DVKVTQSSRYLVKRTGEKVFLECVQDMDHENMFWYRQDPGLGLRLIYFSYDVKMKEKGDIPEGYSVSREKKERFSLILESASTNQTSMYLCASRLPQGLGEQYFGPGTRLTVT.

The chain joins TRBV20-1 to TRBJ2-1; D might be TRBD2 (7 bases). V was trimmed by 7 bases and J by 2 bases, leaving 18 bases between them. This CDR3 spans 15 amino acids. CDR1 DFQATT and CDR2 SNEGSKA come from the germline V gene (reference sequence). CDR3 DNA sequence: TGCAGTGGCTCCAGTCCGGGGGGCGCCTACAATGAGCAGTTCTTC. Residues: CSGSSPGGAYNEQFF.

This clonotype was detected only a few times. This chain uses TRBV20-1 with TRBJ1-5; the D is unclear. Per the germline V gene, CDR1 is DFQATT and CDR2 is SNEGSKA (reference sequence). V was trimmed by 0 bases and J by 2 bases, leaving 11 bases between them. This CDR3 has 15 amino acids. CDR3 region: CSARDWPGGNQPQHF. CDR3 in DNA: TGCAGTGCTAGAGATTGGCCCGGGGGCAATCAGCCCCAGCATTTT.

The rearrangement links TRBV20-1 to TRBJ2-7, with 13 bases that match TRBD2. The V gene end was trimmed by 0 bases and the J gene end by 3 bases; junction bases not matched to a gene: 11. Germline loops: CDR1 DFQATT, CDR2 SNEGSKA (reference sequence). The CDR3 spans 18 residues. The CDR3 DNA sequence: TGCAGTGCTAGAGAATGGGGGACTAGCGGGACTACCCTCTACGAGCAGTACTTC. It encodes CSAREWGTSGTTLYEQYF.

This clonotype was picked up a small number of times. The J gene is TRBJ1-2, the V gene TRBV7-9; D remains ambiguous. CDR1 is SEHNR, CDR2 FQNEAQ, per germline (reference sequence). The V end was cut by 3 bases, the J end by 2 bases, with 13 bases between. The CDR3 totals 15 residues. Here the CDR3 DNA reads TGTGCCAGCAGCTTGGGTTGGCCGATCAACTATGGCTACACCTTC. Translating it yields CASSLGWPINYGYTF.